This TCR beta chain was identified during a study of control samples from healthy donors and cancer patients. Produced via immunoSEQ multiplex PCR; TCRdb's table is partial and in-frame only. The sample holds approximately 86,000 clones, 85% to 95% seen once. V was cut by 2 bases and J by 8 bases, with 15 bases left in between. The germline gives CDR1 WSHSY, CDR2 SAAADI. This CDR3 has 14 residues. Sequences were obtained from blood. The rearrangement uses TRBV10-2 and TRBJ1-1; tentative D call: TRBD1 (6 bases). The origin of this receptor is a woman aged 30 to 39 in good health. The CDR3 loop is CASSEGNRGREAFF. The CDR3 DNA is TGCGCCAGCAGTGAGGGGAACCGGGGGCGCGAAGCTTTCTTT.